This T cell receptor (beta chain) comes out of a study of blood T cells in healthy people across ages. Study-level points and caveats: A greater number of naive CD4+ cells and higher diversity distinguished long-lived donors from aged donors. Unsorted PBMC input precluded a conclusive naive versus antigen-experienced comparison.

This CDR3 has 14 amino acids. The V gene's germline CDR1 is DFQATT and CDR2 SNEGSKA (reference sequence). V dropped 3 bases and J dropped 4 bases, with 14 bases sitting between them. Then a second PCR, running roughly 7 to 11 cycles, was carried out with a sample-barcoded 5' primer and a J-beta primer mix. From the 5' RACE reads, TCRdb called clonotypes with MiXCR, one entry per CDR3 protein. This sample carries roughly 900,000 distinct CDR3 sequences, 29% of them seen once, and the ten largest clones take approximately 15%. This clonotype was recorded at least ten times. The antigen remains unidentified.

The sample was blood. This chain links TRBV20-1 with TRBJ2-3, with D possibly matching TRBD2 (7 bases). This clonotype was obtained from a woman older than 75 in good health. The chain's CDR3 is CSASGGRPSDTQYF. The CDR3 DNA follows: TGCAGTGCTAGCGGGGGGCGCCCATCAGATACGCAGTATTTT.